These 5 T cell receptor beta chains were all obtained from the same sample, sequenced in a study of blood T cell repertoires in COVID-19. Repertoires were generated with immunoSEQ multiplex PCR, while TCRdb's copy carries only in-frame clones and drops some. The data hold about 73,000 clones, with 89% observed a single time. The sample consisted of peripheral blood. The receptor set was obtained from a man older than 75 with acute or convalescent COVID-19.

This clone appeared once. The CDR3 protein is CASMAEQGIQDTQYF. The CDR3 DNA follows: TGTGCCAGCATGGCAGAACAGGGGATCCAAGATACGCAGTATTTT. The chain is built from TRBV6-5 and TRBJ2-3; 7 nucleotides align to TRBD1. V was pared by 7 bases and J by 5 bases, with 12 bases of the junction left unmatched. Germline lookup yields CDR1 MNHEY and CDR2 SVGAGI. CDR3 length equals 15 residues.

The genes are TRBV5-4 and TRBJ2-1; D might be TRBD2 (6 bases). The CDR3 contains 15 residues. Between the trimmed V and J ends, which lost 0 bases and 0 bases, there was a span of 7 bases. Germline lookup yields CDR1 SGHNT and CDR2 YYREEE (reference sequence). In DNA, the CDR3 is TGTGCCAGCAGCTTGGGCGGGATCTCCTACAATGAGCAGTTCTTC. Its protein product is CASSLGGISYNEQFF.

This CDR3 is CASSQGLAGVEQYF. Here the CDR3 DNA reads TGTGCCAGCAGCCAGGGACTAGCGGGGGTCGAGCAGTACTTC. The rearrangement joins TRBV7-6 to TRBJ2-7, with TRBD2 matching over 14 bases. The CDR3 is made up of 14 amino acids. CDR1 and CDR2 (germline): SGHVS, FNYEAQ. Trimming at V came to 5 bases and at J to 6 bases, leaving 3 bases not matched to a gene.

Comments on this clone: The sample holds other DNA sequences that translate to the same CDR3. The chain has TRBV7-8 and TRBJ1-5; 8 bases line up with TRBD1. This CDR3 has 15 amino acids. In germline, CDR1 is SGHVS, CDR2 FQNEAQ. The V and J ends lost 5 bases and 0 bases, in that order; junction bases with no gene match: 3. The CDR3 spells CASSPGQGSNQPQHF. The CDR3 DNA reads as TGTGCCAGCAGCCCCGGACAGGGTAGCAATCAGCCCCAGCATTTT.

Only one count was recorded for this clone. The V gene is TRBV7-8, the J gene TRBJ1-4, with D perhaps TRBD1 (5 bases). Germline V gives CDR1 SGHVS, CDR2 FQNEAQ. The CDR3 totals 15 residues. V was clipped by 3 bases and J by 6 bases, with 14 bases between them. The CDR3 loop reads CASSFRVPTYEKLFF. The CDR3 DNA sequence: TGTGCCAGCAGCTTCAGGGTACCCACGTATGAAAAACTGTTTTTT.